This TCR beta chain comes out of a study of T cells after yellow fever vaccination. General study points: In post-booster samples, most primary-vaccination clones reappeared (about 97% CD4, 88% CD8).

This clonotype has a handful of counts. Its antigen is not identified. TCRdb re-analysed the 5' RACE reads in MiXCR, keeping a single row per CDR3 protein. The table includes hundreds of thousands of distinct CDR3 sequences, 10% to 15% detected once. Germline V gives CDR1 SEHNR, CDR2 FQNEAQ (reference sequence). V gave up 5 bases and J gave up 5 bases, with 18 bases separating them. The CDR3 loop spans 15 amino acids. This TCR derives from a man aged 30 to 39 who received the YFV17D yellow fever vaccine. The sample here was PBMCs, taken on the day of the yellow fever booster vaccination. V usage is TRBV7-9 and J usage is TRBJ2-5, with a possible D match to TRBD2 (6 bases). Here the CDR3 reads CASSAPFGGDETQYF. DNA of the CDR3: TGTGCCAGCAGCGCGCCCTTCGGGGGAGATGAGACCCAGTACTTC.